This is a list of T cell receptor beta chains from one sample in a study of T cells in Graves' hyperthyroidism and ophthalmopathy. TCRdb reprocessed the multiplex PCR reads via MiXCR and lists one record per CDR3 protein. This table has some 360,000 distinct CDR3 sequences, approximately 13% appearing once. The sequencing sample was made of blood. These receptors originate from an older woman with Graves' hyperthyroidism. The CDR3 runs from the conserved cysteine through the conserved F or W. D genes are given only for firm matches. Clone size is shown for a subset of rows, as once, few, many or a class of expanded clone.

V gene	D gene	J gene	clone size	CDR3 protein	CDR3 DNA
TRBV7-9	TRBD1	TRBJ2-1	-	CASSSNRGEQFF	TGTGCCAGCAGCTCAAACAGGGGGGAGCAGTTCTTC
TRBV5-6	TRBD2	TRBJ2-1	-	CASSELAGGGEQFF	TGTGCCAGCAGCGAACTAGCGGGAGGGGGCGAGCAGTTCTTC
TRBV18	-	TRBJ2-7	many	CASSPPGMREQYF	TGTGCCAGCTCACCACCCGGGATGAGGGAGCAGTACTTC
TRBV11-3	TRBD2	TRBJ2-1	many	CASSARGGHNEQFF	TGTGCCAGCAGCGCCCGGGGGGGCCACAATGAGCAGTTCTTC
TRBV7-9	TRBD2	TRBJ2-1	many	CASSPVLAGGYNEQFF	TGTGCCAGCAGCCCCGTGCTAGCGGGGGGCTACAATGAGCAGTTCTTC
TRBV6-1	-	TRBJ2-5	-	CASSEYGGSDQETQYF	TGCGCCAGCAGTGAGTATGGAGGGTCCGACCAAGAGACCCAGTACTTC
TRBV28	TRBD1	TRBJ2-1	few	CASSPPGQGINEQFF	TGTGCCAGCAGTCCCCCGGGACAGGGTATCAATGAGCAGTTCTTC
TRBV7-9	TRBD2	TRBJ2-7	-	CATESLAGDSYEQYF	TGTGCTACTGAATCTCTAGCGGGAGACTCCTACGAGCAGTACTTC
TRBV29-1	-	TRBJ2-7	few	CSGVAPSYEQYF	TGCAGCGGCGTAGCGCCCTCCTACGAGCAGTACTTC
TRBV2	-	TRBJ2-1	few	CASSERKSQFF	TGTGCCAGCAGTGAAAGAAAATCCCAGTTCTTC
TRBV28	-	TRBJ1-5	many	CASIEGGGNQPQHF	TGTGCCAGCATTGAGGGAGGGGGCAATCAGCCCCAGCATTTT
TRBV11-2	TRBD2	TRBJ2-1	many	CASSLLAGDVEQFF	TGTGCCAGCAGCTTACTAGCGGGAGATGTTGAGCAGTTCTTC
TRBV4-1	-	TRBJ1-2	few	CASSQTRGFDYGYTF	TGCGCCAGCAGCCAGACGAGGGGGTTCGACTATGGCTACACCTTC
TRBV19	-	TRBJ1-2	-	CASSVGSHTGNGYTF	TGTGCCAGTAGTGTTGGGTCCCACACAGGGAACGGCTACACCTTC
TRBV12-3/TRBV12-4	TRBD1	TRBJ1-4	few	CASSRQGGHEKLFF	TGTGCCAGCAGTCGACAGGGAGGGCATGAAAAACTGTTTTTT
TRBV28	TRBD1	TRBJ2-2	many	CASKTGGAAGELFF	TGTGCCAGCAAAACAGGGGGCGCAGCCGGGGAGCTGTTTTTT
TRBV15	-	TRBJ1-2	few	CATSRDSILNYGYTF	TGTGCCACCAGCAGGGACAGCATCCTTAACTATGGCTACACCTTC
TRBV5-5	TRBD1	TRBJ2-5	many	CASSPDRSQETQYF	TGTGCCAGCAGCCCGGACAGGAGCCAAGAGACCCAGTACTTC
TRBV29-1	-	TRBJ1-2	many	CSVEDSLYTGYTF	TGCAGCGTTGAAGACAGCCTGTATACGGGCTACACCTTC
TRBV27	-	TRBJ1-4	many	CASSLSWTEKLFF	TGTGCCAGCAGTTTATCCTGGACTGAAAAACTGTTTTTT
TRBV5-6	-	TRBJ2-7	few	CASTIRLLSYEQYF	TGTGCCAGCACGATTCGGCTACTCTCCTACGAGCAGTACTTC
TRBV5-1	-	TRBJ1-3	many	CASSLVGVNYGNTIYF	TGCGCCAGCAGCTTGGTTGGGGTAAACTATGGAAACACCATATATTTT
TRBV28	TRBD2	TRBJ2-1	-	CASSLREGLAPLNEQFF	TGTGCCAGCAGCCTAAGGGAGGGTTTGGCTCCCCTCAATGAGCAGTTCTTC
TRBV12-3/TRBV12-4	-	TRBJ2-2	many	CASRIQGGTGELFF	TGTGCCAGCAGGATCCAGGGGGGCACCGGGGAGCTGTTTTTT
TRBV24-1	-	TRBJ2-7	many	CATSDLLSYEQYF	TGTGCCACCAGTGATTTGCTCTCCTACGAGCAGTACTTC
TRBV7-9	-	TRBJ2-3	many	CASSLAGFGAVLADTQYF	TGTGCCAGCAGCTTAGCGGGTTTTGGGGCGGTCTTGGCAGATACGCAGTATTTT
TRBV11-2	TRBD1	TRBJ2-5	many	CASSHGQGQETQYF	TGTGCCAGCAGCCATGGACAGGGCCAAGAGACCCAGTACTTC
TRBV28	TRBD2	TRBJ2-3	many	CASSTPISGGNTQYF	TGTGCCAGCAGTACCCCTATATCGGGGGGGAATACGCAGTATTTT
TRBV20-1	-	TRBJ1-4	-	CSAREYGEKLFF	TGCAGTGCTAGAGAATACGGTGAAAAACTGTTTTTT
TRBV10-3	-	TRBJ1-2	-	CAISERDYGYTF	TGTGCCATCAGTGAGAGGGACTATGGCTACACCTTC
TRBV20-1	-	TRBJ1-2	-	CSARAVWGRGYTF	TGCAGTGCTAGAGCAGTGTGGGGTCGGGGCTACACCTTC
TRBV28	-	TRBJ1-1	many	CASSASQQGTEAFF	TGTGCCAGCAGCGCAAGTCAACAGGGCACTGAGGCTTTCTTT